This T cell receptor (beta chain) was identified in a study of lymphopenia after photon versus proton radiotherapy. Study-level findings and limits: Post-nadir diversity loss with photons came from oligoclonal expansion, particularly CD8+ Temra cells. Larger post-nadir TCR diversity loss correlated inversely with survival in deceased patients.

On this clone: Antigen specificity is unknown.

TCRdb's table, derived via immunoSEQ multiplex PCR, lists solely in-frame clones and lacks some. The sample shows roughly 40,000 clones, over 75% of them seen only once. This CDR3 has 9 amino acids. The ends were cut back, 9 bases at V and 3 bases at J, with 1 base in the middle. Germline V gene lookup returns CDR1 WNHNN and CDR2 SYGVQD (reference sequence). The chain couples TRBV10-1 to TRBJ2-3; D remains unclear. The source was peripheral blood, collected from a patient treated with proton-based radiotherapy. The clonotype comes from a woman in her seventies with pancreatic cancer. The CDR3 coding sequence is TGCGCCAGGACAGATACGCAGTATTTT. This codes for CARTDTQYF.